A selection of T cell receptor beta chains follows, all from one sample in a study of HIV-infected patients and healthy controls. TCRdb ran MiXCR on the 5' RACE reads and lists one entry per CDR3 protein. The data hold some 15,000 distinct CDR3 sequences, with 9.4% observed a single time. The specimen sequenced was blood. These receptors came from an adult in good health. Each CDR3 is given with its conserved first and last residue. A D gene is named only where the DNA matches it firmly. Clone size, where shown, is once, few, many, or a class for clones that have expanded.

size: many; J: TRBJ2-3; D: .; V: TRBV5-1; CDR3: CASSSSVVSGRTDTQYF; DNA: TGCGCCAGCAGCTCGAGTGTCGTTTCCGGCCGCACAGATACGCAGTATTTT
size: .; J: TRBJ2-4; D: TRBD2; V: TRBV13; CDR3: CASSGLGVGPENIQYF; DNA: TGTGCCAGCAGCGGACTAGGGGTGGGCCCGGAAAACATTCAGTACTTC
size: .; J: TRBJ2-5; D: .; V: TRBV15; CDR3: CATSRPDRQETQYF; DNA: TGTGCCACCAGCAGACCTGACAGACAAGAGACCCAGTACTTC
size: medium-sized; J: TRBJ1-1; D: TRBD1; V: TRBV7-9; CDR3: CASSTGTGGRKTEAFF; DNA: TGTGCCAGCAGCACAGGGACAGGGGGCCGGAAGACTGAAGCTTTCTTT
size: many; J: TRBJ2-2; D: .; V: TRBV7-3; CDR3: CASSPQGTGELFF; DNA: TGTGCCAGCAGCCCCCAGGGCACCGGGGAGCTGTTTTTT
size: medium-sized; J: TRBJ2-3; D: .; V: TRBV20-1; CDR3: CSATDSSESSDTQYF; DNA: TGCAGTGCCACGGACTCTTCCGAGTCTTCAGATACGCAGTATTTT
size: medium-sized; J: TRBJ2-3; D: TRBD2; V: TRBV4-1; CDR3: CASSQDPGRAQDTQYF; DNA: TGCGCCAGCAGCCAAGACCCCGGGAGGGCCCAAGATACGCAGTATTTT
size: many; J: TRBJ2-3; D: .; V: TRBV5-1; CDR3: CASSRNSNPDTQYF; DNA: TGCGCCAGCAGCAGGAACTCTAATCCAGATACGCAGTATTTT
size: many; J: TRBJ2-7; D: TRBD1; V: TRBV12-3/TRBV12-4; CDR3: CASSLATAIGDSELHEQYF; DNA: TGTGCCAGCAGCCTTGCGACTGCGATCGGGGACAGTGAACTGCACGAGCAGTACTTC
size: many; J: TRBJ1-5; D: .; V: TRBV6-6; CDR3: CASSDRDQPQHF; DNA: TGTGCCAGCAGTGACCGGGATCAGCCCCAGCATTTT
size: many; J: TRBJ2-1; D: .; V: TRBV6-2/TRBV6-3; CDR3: CASKLPKGAPGDEQFF; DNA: TGTGCCAGCAAGCTCCCTAAGGGGGCCCCGGGGGATGAGCAGTTCTTC
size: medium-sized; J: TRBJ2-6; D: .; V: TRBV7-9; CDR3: CASSLVRGLVYSGANVLTF; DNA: TGTGCCAGCAGCTTAGTCCGGGGGCTGGTGTACTCTGGGGCCAACGTCCTGACTTTC
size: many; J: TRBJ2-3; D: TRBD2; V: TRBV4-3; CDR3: CASSQDLAGGPDTQYF; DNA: TGCGCCAGCAGCCAAGATCTAGCGGGAGGCCCAGATACGCAGTATTTT
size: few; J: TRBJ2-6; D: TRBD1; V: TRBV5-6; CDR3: CASSGTGFSGANVLTF; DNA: TGTGCCAGCAGCGGGACAGGGTTCTCTGGGGCCAACGTCCTGACTTTC
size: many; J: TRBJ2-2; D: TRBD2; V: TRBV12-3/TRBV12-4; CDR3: CASSSGTSWNTGELFF; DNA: TGTGCCAGCAGTTCCGGGACTAGCTGGAACACCGGGGAGCTGTTTTTT
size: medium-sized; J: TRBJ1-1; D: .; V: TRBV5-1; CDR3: CASSSGQLEGSEAFF; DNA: TGCGCCAGCAGCTCAGGACAGCTAGAGGGGTCTGAAGCTTTCTTT
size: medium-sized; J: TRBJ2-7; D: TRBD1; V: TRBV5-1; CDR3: CASSFETGTSYEQYF; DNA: TGCGCCAGCAGCTTCGAGACAGGGACCTCCTACGAGCAGTACTTC
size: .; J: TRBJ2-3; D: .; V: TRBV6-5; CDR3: CATGVGVTDTQYF; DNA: TGTGCCACCGGAGTAGGAGTCACAGATACGCAGTATTTT
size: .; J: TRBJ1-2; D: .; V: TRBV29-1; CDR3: CTGGSGGWNYGYTF; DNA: TGCACCGGCGGGAGCGGGGGATGGAACTATGGCTACACCTTC
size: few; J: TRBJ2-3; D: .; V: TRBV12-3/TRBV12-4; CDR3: CASSLPKRTDTQYF; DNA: TGTGCCAGCAGTTTACCAAAGAGAACAGATACGCAGTATTTT
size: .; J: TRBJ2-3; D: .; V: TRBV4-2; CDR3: CASSQEERRTDTQYF; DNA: TGTGCCAGCAGCCAAGAGGAGCGTCGCACAGATACGCAGTATTTT
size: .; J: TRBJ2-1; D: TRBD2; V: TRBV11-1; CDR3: CASSLADPSGSYNEQFF; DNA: TGTGCCAGCAGCTTAGCCGATCCTAGCGGGAGTTACAATGAGCAGTTCTTC
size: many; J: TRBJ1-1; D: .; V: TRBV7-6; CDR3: CASSLEPGRTTEAFF; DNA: TGTGCCAGCAGCTTGGAGCCGGGCCGGACAACTGAAGCTTTCTTT
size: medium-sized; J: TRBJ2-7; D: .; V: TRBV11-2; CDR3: CASSVLWTTGRTYEQYF; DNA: TGTGCCAGCAGTGTCCTTTGGACTACGGGACGGACCTACGAGCAGTACTTC
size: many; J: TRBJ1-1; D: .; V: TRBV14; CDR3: CASNLAGDTEAFF; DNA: TGTGCCAGCAACCTGGCGGGGGATACTGAAGCTTTCTTT
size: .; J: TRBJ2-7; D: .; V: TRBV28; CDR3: CASSLLRYSYEQYF; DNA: TGTGCCAGCAGTTTGCTTCGTTACTCCTACGAGCAGTACTTC
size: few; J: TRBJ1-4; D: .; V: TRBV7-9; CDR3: CASSLSPAAANEKLFF; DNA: TGTGCCAGCAGCTTAAGTCCCGCAGCGGCTAATGAAAAACTGTTTTTT
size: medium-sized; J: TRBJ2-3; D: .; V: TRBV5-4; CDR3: CASTSTRGSTDTQYF; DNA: TGTGCCAGCACCTCGACGCGAGGGAGCACAGATACGCAGTATTTT
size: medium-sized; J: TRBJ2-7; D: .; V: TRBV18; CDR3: CASSQFQGHEQYF; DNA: TGTGCCAGCTCCCAGTTTCAGGGGCACGAGCAGTACTTC
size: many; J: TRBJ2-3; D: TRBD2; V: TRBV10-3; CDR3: CAISEGLAGADTQYF; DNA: TGTGCCATCAGTGAGGGACTAGCGGGAGCAGATACGCAGTATTTT
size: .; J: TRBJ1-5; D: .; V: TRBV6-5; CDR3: CASSPGRQPQHF; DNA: TGTGCCAGCAGCCCCGGCCGTCAGCCCCAGCATTTT
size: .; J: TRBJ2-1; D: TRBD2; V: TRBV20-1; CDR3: CSAGGLAEYNEQFF; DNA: TGCAGTGCTGGGGGACTAGCGGAGTACAATGAGCAGTTCTTC
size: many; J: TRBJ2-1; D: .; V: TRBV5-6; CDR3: CASSLEQHNEQFF; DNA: TGTGCCAGCAGCTTGGAACAGCACAATGAGCAGTTCTTC
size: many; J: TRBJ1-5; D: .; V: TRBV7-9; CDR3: CASSLSGASNQPQHF; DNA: TGTGCCAGCAGCTTATCGGGGGCGAGCAATCAGCCCCAGCATTTT
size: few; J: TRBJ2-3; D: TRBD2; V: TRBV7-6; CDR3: CASSLWGLADHTDTQYF; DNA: TGTGCCAGCAGCTTATGGGGACTAGCGGACCACACAGATACGCAGTATTTT
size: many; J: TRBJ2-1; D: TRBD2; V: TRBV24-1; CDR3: CATSESGSDNEQFF; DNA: TGTGCCACCAGTGAGAGCGGGAGTGACAATGAGCAGTTCTTC
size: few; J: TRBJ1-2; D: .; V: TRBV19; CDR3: CAVSRGVGGYTF; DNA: TGTGCCGTCAGTCGGGGGGTCGGTGGCTACACCTTC
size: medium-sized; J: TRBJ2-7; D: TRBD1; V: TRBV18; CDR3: CASSRRTGGSSYEQYF; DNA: TGTGCCAGCTCAAGAAGAACAGGGGGAAGCTCCTACGAGCAGTACTTC
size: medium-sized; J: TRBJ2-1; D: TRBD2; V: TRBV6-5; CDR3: CASSTLAGGLNEQFF; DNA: TGTGCCAGCAGTACCCTAGCGGGAGGTCTCAATGAGCAGTTCTTC
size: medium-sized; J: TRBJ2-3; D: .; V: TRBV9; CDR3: CASSVSMGLATDTQYF; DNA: TGTGCCAGCAGCGTATCGATGGGATTGGCGACAGATACGCAGTATTTT
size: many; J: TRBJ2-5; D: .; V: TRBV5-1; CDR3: CASSLEGQGGETQYF; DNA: TGCGCCAGCAGCTTGGAGGGACAAGGTGGAGAGACCCAGTACTTC
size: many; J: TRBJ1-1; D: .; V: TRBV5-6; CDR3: CASSWGGADTEAFF; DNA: TGTGCCAGCAGCTGGGGAGGGGCCGACACTGAAGCTTTCTTT
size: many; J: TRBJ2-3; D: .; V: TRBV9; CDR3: CASSPLTSADTQYF; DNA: TGTGCCAGCAGCCCACTAACCTCGGCGGATACGCAGTATTTT
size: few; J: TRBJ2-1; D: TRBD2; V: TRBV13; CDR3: CASSRGLAINNEQFF; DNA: TGTGCCAGCTCCCGCGGACTAGCAATAAACAATGAGCAGTTCTTC
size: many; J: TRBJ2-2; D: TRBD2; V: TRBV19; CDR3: CASSPGGVAGELFF; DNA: TGTGCCAGTAGCCCGGGGGGAGTAGCCGGGGAGCTGTTTTTT
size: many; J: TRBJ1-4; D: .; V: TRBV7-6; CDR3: CASSPIRGEKLFF; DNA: TGTGCCAGCAGCCCCATCCGGGGTGAAAAACTGTTTTTT
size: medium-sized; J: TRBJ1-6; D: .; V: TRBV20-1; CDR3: CSARRDSNNSPLHF; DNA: TGCAGTGCTAGGAGGGACTCCAATAATTCACCCCTCCACTTT
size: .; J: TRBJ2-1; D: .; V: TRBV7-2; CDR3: CASRNLRESSYNEQFF; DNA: TGTGCCAGCAGGAATCTGAGGGAGAGCTCCTACAATGAGCAGTTCTTC
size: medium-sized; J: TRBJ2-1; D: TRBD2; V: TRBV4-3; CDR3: CASSQDQGLGYNEQFF; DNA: TGCGCCAGCAGCCAAGATCAGGGACTAGGATACAATGAGCAGTTCTTC
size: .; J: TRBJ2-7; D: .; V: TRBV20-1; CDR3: CSAQDPGTAYEQYF; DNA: TGCAGTGCGCAAGACCCCGGGACCGCCTACGAGCAGTACTTC
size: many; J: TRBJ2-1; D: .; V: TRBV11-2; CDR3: CASTESRGYNEQFF; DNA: TGTGCCAGCACCGAAAGTCGGGGTTACAATGAGCAGTTCTTC
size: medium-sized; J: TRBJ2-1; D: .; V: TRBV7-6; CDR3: CASSLAGGMGNEQFF; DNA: TGTGCCAGCAGCTTAGCGGGTGGTATGGGCAATGAGCAGTTCTTC
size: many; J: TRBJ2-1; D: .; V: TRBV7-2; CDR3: CASSPGFLDAEQFF; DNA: TGTGCCAGCAGCCCAGGTTTCTTAGACGCTGAGCAGTTCTTC
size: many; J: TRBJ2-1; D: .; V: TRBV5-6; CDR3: CASSPQGLGSYNEQFF; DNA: TGTGCCAGCAGCCCCCAGGGTTTGGGCTCCTACAATGAGCAGTTCTTC
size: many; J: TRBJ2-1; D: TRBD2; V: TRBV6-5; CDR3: CASRYAGLAYNEQFF; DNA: TGTGCCAGCAGGTACGCTGGACTAGCTTATAATGAGCAGTTCTTC